This T cell receptor beta chain was identified during a study of CD8+ T cells in alopecia areata (dated by TCRdb to between 2018 and 2020). Notes on the research overall: Treated patients were enrolled in an open-label pilot trial of oral tofacitinib, 5 to 10 mg twice daily, for moderate-to-severe alopecia areata. Clonality in the scalp was compared among normal scalp (n=4), patchy alopecia areata scalp (n=8), and alopecia totalis/universalis scalp (n=8). To study T cell clonal expansion in alopecia areata, the researchers applied high-throughput TCRbeta sequencing to both the C3H/HeJ mouse model and human patients. Patients received tofacitinib for 6 to 18 months and were then followed off drug for 6 months to check for delayed response and recurrence. In treated patients, disease severity was measured using the SALT score, which gives the percentage of scalp surface area affected. TCRbeta CDR3 regions were amplified by immunoSEQ multiplex PCR using 35 Vbeta forward and 13 Jbeta reverse primers. In humans, TCRbeta sequencing was performed on scalp tissue and on sorted CD4+ and CD8+ peripheral blood T cells from healthy controls and from patients with patchy or totalis/universalis alopecia areata. Biopsies were taken from tofacitinib-treated patients at baseline and again at 4 and 24 weeks into treatment, and several of those patients also had a later scalp biopsy. RNA came from the PAXgene miRNA kit for fixed scalp, the miRNeasy kit for PBMCs, and the RNeasy kit for mouse skin.

CDR1 is given as MNHNY and CDR2 as SVGAGI, both from the germline V gene (reference sequence). Inclusive of the bounding cysteine and phenylalanine, the CDR3 is 14 residues long. Only the CDR3 part of the read is kept: 42 bases, read in frame from the first base. V loses 2 bases of germline sequence and J loses 5 bases, and the interval between the two ends is 12 bases. This clone was seen once. Its recognized antigen is unknown. Per-base qualities were not stored, and no clone one base away is much larger. The sample's treatment or condition, from its label and the paper: oral pan-JAK inhibitor, 5-10 mg twice daily. Lesional scalp punch biopsies and peripheral blood were obtained from alopecia areata patients. After PBMCs were isolated by density centrifugation and stained for CD3, CD4 and CD8, a FACSAria was used to sort CD4+ and CD8+ T cells. The full study reports these points: During tofacitinib treatment, many expanded lesional clones remained in scalp and blood, and this persistence may partly explain relapse after treatment is stopped. Unlike mouse skin, which is dominated by gammadelta T cells, normal human skin has resident alphabeta T cells that are also sequenced, and this complicates analysis of the scalp TCR repertoire. With tofacitinib, both scalp clonality and the number of expanded CD8+ clones among the top 100 scalp clones went down significantly. Because the treated cohort was small and had just a single nonresponder, larger studies are needed to establish links between baseline CD8+ expansion and response. Compared with normal scalp, lesional scalp, particularly in alopecia totalis/universalis, had higher clonality and more expanded CD8+ clones, which suggests antigenic drive. Compared with mice, TCR sequences shared between patients were less clear, possibly partly because of HLA diversity across the patient population.

The library was prepared using the immunoSEQ multiplex PCR assay. RNA was extracted from all samples and reverse transcribed into cDNA, which served as template for TCR sequencing. SuperScript III was used for first-strand cDNA synthesis, primed with a 2:1 mix of oligo-dT and random hexamers. A synthetic immune receptor repertoire was used to assess amplification bias, and residual bias was removed computationally. In the original analysis: After raw reads were preprocessed to remove errors, the CDR3 was defined following IMGT conventions as running from the conserved cysteine to phenylalanine. To get clonality, Shannon entropy was normalized by log2 of the number of productive unique TCRs and the result was subtracted from 1. Whether each scalp clone was CD4 or CD8 was inferred by checking scalp TCRbeta sequences against the CD4 and CD8 repertoires from sorted blood. This is the immuneACCESS table as TCRdb keeps it, with only in-frame sequences that have V and J called. A part of the clones is gone; compared with another copy, unresolved V genes explain less than half, and the rest is unexplained. That table gives V, J and clone size, and the DNA gave D and trimming. Counted in this sample were about 250,000 clones; 60% of them appeared once. Of the sample, 0.75% to 0.95% is held by the ten largest clones.

The sequence came from a human donor with alopecia areata. Source: CD4+ T cells sorted from blood, taken at roughly week 53, from a patient treated with tofacitinib. The V and J segments used are TRBV6-6 and TRBJ2-5; the D region may be TRBD1 or TRBD2, each matching 5 bases equally. This receptor carries the CDR3 CASSYPGRGETQYF. Read as DNA, the sequence is TGTGCCAGCAGTTACCCAGGGCGAGGGGAGACCCAGTACTTC.